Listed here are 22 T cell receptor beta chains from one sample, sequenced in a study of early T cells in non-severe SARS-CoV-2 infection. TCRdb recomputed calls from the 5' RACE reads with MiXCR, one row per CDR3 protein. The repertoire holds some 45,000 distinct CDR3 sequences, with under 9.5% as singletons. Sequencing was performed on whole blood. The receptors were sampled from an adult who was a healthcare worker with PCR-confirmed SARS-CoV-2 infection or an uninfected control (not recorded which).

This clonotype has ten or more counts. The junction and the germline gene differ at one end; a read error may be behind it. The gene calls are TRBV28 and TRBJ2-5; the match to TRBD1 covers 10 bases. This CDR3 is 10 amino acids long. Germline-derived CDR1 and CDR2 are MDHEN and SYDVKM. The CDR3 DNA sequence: TGTGCCAGCAGTCCCGGGACAGGGGACTTC. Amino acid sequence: CASSPGTGDF.

CDR3 in amino acids: CASSYGGNQPQHF. The CDR3 DNA reads TGTGCCAGCAGTTACGGGGGAAATCAGCCCCAGCATTTT. The chain employs TRBV6-5 and TRBJ1-5, with a possible D match to TRBD1 (5 bases). From germline, CDR1 is MNHEY and CDR2 SVGAGI. This CDR3 contains 13 residues. Deletions cut 2 bases from V and 4 bases from J, with 6 bases between.

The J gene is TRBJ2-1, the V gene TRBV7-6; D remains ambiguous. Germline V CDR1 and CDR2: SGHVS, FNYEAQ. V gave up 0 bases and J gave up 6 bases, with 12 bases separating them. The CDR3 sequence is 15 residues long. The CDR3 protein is CASSLALAPPNEQFF. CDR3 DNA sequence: TGTGCCAGCAGCTTAGCGCTGGCCCCCCCCAATGAGCAGTTCTTC.

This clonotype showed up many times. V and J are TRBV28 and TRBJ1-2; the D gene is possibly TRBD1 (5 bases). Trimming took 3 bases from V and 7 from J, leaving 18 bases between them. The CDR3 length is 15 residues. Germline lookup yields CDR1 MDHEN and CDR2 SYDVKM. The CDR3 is CASSFFETIGGGYTF. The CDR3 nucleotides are TGTGCCAGCAGTTTCTTTGAAACAATCGGGGGTGGCTACACCTTC.

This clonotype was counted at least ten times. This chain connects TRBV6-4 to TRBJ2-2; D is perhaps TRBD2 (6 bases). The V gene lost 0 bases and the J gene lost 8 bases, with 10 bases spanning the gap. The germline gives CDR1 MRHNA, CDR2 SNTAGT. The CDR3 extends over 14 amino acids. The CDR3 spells CASSDSEGSGELFF. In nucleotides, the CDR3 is TGTGCCAGCAGTGACTCGGAGGGTTCGGGGGAGCTGTTTTTT.

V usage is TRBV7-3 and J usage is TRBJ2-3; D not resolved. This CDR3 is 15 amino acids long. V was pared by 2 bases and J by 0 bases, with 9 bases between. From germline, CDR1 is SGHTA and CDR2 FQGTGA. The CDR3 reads CASSLFFVSTDTQYF. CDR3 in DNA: TGTGCCAGCAGCTTATTTTTCGTCAGCACAGATACGCAGTATTTT.

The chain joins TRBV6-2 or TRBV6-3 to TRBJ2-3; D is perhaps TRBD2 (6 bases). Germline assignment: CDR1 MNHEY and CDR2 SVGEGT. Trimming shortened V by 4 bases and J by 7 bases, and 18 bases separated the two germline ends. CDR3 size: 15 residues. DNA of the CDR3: TGTGCCAGCAGTTCCCCCCCATTTGCGGGGAATACGCAGTATTTT. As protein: CASSSPPFAGNTQYF.

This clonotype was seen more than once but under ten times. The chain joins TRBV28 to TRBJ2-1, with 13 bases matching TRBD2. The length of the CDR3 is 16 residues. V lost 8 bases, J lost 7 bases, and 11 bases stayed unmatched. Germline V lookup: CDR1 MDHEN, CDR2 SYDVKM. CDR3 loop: CASATTSGGAGNEQFF. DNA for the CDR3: TGTGCCAGCGCCACAACTAGCGGGGGGGCGGGTAATGAGCAGTTCTTC. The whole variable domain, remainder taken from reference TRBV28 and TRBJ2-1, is DVKVTQSSRYLVKRTGEKVFLECVQDMDHENMFWYRQDPGLGLRLIYFSYDVKMKEKGDIPEGYSVSREKKERFSLILESASTNQTSMYLCASATTSGGAGNEQFFGPGTRLTVL.

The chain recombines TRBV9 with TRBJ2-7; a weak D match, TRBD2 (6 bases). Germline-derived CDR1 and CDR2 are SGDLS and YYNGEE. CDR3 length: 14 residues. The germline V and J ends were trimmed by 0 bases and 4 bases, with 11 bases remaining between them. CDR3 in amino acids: CASSVGGGKYEQYF. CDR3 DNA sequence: TGTGCCAGCAGCGTAGGGGGCGGGAAGTACGAGCAGTACTTC.

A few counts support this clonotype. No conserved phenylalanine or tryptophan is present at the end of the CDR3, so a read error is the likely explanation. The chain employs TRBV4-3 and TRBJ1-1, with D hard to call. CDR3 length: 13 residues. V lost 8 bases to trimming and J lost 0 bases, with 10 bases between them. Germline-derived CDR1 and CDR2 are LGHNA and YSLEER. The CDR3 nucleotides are TGCGCCAGCTCTCAGCACATGAACACTGAAGCTTTCCTT. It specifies CASSQHMNTEAFL.

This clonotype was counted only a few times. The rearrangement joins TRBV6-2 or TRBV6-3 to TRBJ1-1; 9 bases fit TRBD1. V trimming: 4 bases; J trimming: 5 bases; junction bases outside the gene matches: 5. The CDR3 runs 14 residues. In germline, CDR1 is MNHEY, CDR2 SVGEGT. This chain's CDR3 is CASSWTGDGTEAFF. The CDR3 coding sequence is TGTGCCAGCAGTTGGACAGGGGATGGGACTGAAGCTTTCTTT.

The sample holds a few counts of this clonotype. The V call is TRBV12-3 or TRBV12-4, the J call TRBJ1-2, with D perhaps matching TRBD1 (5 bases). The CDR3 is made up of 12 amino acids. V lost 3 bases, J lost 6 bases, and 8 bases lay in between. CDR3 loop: CASSFTGDGYTF. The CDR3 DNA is TGTGCCAGCAGTTTCACAGGTGATGGCTACACCTTC.

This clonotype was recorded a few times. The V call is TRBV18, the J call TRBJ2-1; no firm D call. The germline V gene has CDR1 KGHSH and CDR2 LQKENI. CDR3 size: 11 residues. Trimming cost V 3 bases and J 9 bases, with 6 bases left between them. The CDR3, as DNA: TGTGCCAGCTCACCTCACGGTGAGCAGTTCTTC. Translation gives CASSPHGEQFF.

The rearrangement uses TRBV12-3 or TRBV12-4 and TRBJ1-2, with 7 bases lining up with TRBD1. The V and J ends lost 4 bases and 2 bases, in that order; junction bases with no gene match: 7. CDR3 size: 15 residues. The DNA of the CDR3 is TGTGCCAGCAGTTCATCCGGGACAGTGAACTATGGCTACACCTTC. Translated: CASSSSGTVNYGYTF.

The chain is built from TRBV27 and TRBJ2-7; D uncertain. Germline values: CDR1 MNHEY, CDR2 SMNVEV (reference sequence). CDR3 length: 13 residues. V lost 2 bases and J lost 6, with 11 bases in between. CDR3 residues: CASSLGLGVEQYF. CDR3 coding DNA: TGTGCCAGCAGTTTAGGTCTCGGTGTCGAGCAGTACTTC.

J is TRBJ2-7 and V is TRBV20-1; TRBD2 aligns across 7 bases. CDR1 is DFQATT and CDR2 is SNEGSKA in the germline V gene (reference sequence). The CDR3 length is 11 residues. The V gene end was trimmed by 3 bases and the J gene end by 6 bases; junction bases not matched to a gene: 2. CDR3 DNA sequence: TGCAGTGCTAGGCGGGGGACCGAGCAGTACTTC. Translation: CSARRGTEQYF.

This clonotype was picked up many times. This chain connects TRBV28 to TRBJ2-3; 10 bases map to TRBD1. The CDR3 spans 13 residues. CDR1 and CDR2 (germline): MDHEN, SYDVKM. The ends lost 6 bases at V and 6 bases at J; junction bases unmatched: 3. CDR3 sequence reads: CASRRQGADTQYF. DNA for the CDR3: TGTGCCAGCAGACGACAGGGGGCGGATACGCAGTATTTT.

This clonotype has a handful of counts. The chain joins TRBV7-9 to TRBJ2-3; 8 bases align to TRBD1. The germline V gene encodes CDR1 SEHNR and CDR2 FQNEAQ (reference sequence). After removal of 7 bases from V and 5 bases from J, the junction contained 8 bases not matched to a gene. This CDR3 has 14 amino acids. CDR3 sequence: CASNPTGEGDTQYF. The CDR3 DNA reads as TGTGCCAGCAACCCGACAGGGGAAGGAGATACGCAGTATTTT.

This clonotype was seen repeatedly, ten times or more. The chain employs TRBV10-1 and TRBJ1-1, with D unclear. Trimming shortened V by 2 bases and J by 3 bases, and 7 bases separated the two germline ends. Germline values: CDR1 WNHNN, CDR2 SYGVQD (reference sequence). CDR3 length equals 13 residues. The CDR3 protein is CASSETAYTEAFF. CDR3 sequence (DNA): TGCGCCAGCAGTGAGACGGCCTACACTGAAGCTTTCTTT.

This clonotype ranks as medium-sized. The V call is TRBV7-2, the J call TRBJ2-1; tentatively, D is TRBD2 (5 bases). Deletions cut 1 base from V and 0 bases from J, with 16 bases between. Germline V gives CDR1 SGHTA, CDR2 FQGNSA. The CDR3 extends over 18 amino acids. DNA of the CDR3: TGTGCCAGCAGCTTAGGGGCTAAGACGGGGAGCTCCTACAATGAGCAGTTCTTC. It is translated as CASSLGAKTGSSYNEQFF.

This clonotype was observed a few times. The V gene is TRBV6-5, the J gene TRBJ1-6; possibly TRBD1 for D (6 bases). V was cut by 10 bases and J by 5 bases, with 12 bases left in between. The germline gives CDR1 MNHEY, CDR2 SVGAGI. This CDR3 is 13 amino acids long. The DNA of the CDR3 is TGTGCCACCGGACAGCCTAATAATTCACCCCTCCACTTT. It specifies CATGQPNNSPLHF.

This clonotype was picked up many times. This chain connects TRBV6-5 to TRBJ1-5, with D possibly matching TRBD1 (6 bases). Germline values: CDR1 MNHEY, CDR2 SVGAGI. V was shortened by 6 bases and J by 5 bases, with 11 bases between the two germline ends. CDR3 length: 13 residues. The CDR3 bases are TGTGCCAGCAGCCCCAGGGGAGATCAGCCCCAGCATTTT. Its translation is CASSPRGDQPQHF.